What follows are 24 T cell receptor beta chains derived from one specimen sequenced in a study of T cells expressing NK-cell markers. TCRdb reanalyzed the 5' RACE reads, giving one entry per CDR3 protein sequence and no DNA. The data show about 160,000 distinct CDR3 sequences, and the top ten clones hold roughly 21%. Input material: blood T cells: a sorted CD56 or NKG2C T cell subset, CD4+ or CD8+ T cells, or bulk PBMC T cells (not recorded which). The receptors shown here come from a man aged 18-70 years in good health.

This CDR3 is CASSYSTTSGDPTYQETQYF. V and J are TRBV6-2 or TRBV6-3 and TRBJ2-5; TCRdb outputs TRBD2, but without DNA this stays unchecked. The CDR3 is 20 amino acids. Germline V gene sequence: CDR1 MNHEY, CDR2 SVGEGT.

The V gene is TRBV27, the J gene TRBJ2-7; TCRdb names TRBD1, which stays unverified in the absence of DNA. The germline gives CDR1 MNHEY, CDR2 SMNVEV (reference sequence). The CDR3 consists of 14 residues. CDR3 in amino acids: CASSRWDSTYEQYF.

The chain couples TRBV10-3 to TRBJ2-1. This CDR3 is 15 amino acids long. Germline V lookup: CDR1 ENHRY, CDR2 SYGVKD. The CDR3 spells CAISESQETYNEQFF.

The CDR3 here is CATSEAGGLGGYTF. V and J are TRBV24-1 and TRBJ1-2; TCRdb names TRBD1, which stays unverified in the absence of DNA. Germline V gene data show CDR1 as KGHDR and CDR2 as SFDVKD. The CDR3 spans 14 residues.

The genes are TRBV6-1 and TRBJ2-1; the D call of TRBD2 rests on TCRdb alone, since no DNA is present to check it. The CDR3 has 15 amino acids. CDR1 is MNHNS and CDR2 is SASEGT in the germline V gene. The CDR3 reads CASSERGQGGNEQFF.

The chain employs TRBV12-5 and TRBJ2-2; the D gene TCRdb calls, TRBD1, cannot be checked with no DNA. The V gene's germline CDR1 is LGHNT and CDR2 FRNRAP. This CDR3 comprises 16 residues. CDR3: CASGLPSGGWAGELFF.

The CDR3 here is CASSLVQGSSYNSPLHF. The V gene is TRBV5-6, the J gene TRBJ1-6; TCRdb's D call, TRBD1, is unchecked because there is no DNA. Germline loops: CDR1 SGHDT, CDR2 YYEEEE. The CDR3 spans 17 residues.

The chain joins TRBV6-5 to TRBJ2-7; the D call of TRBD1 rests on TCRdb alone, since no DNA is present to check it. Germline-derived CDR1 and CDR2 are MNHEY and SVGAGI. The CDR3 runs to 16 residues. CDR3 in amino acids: CASSYTGGVWLSEQYF.

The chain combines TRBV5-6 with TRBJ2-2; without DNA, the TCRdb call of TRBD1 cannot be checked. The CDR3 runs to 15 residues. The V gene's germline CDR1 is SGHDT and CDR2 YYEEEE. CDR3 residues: CASSLGTGIDGELFF.

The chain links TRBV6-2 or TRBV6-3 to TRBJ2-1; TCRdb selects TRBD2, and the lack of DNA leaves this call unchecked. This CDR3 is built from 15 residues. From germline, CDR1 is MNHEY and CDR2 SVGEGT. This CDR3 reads CASRPLAGPYNEQFF.

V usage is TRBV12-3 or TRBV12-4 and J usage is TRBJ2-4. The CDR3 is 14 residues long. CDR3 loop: CASSPILGKNIQYF.

The CDR3 region is CASSVQGGSNSPLHF. This chain uses TRBV9 with TRBJ1-6; no DNA is available, so the TRBD1 call from TCRdb remains unchecked. Per the germline V gene, CDR1 is SGDLS and CDR2 is YYNGEE. CDR3 length: 15 residues.

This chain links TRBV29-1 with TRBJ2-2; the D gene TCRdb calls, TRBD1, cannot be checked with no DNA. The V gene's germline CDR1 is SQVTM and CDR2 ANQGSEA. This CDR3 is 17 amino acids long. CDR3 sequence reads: CSVEVGDRGFGTGELFF.

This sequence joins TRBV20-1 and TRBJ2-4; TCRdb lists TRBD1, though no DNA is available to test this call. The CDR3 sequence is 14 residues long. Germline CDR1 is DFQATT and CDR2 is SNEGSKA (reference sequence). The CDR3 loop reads CSAFPRGTKNIQYF.

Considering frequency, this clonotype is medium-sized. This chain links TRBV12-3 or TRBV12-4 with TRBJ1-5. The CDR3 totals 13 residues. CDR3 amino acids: CASSDGGVRPQHF.

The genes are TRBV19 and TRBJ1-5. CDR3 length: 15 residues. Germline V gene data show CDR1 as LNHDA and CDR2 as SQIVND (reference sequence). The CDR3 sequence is CASRVSALSNQPQHF.

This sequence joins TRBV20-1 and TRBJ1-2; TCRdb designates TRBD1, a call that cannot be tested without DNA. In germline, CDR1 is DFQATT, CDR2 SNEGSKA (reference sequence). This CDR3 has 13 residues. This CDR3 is CSARAGTPSGYTF.

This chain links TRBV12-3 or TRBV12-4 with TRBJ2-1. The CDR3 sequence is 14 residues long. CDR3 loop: CASSSSDRFGEQFF.

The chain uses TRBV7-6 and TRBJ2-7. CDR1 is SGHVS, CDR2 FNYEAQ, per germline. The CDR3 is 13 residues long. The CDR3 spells CASSGSGDYEQYF.

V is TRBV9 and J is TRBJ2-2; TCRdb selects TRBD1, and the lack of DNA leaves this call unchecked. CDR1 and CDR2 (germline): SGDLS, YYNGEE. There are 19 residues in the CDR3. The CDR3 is CASSTRGHQRGVNTGELFF.

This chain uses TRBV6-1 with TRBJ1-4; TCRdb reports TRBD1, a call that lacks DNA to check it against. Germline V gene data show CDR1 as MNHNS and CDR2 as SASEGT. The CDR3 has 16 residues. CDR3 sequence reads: CASSEALGQGHEKLFF.

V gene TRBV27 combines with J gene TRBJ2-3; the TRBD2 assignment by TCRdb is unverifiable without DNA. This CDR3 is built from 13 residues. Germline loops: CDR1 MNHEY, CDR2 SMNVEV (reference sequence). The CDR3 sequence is CARREGRTDTQYF.

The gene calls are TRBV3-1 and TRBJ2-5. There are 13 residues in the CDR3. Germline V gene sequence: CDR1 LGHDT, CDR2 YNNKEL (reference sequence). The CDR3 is CASAKGLRETQYF.

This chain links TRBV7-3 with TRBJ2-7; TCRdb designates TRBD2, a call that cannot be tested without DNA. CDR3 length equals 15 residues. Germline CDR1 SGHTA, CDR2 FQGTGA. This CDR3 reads CASSLTASGGYEQYF. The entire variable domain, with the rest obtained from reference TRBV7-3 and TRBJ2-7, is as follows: GAGVSQTPSNKVTEKGKYVELRCDPISGHTALYWYRQSLGQGPEFLIYFQGTGAADDSGLPNDRFFAVRPEGSVSTLKIQRTERGDSAVYLCASSLTASGGYEQYFGPGTRLTVT.